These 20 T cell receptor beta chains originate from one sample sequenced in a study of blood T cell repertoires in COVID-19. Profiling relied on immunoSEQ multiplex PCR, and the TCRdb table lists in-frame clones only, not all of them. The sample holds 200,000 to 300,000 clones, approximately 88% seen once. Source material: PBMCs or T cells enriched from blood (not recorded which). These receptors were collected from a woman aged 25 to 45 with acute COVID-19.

In DNA, the CDR3 is TGTGCCAGCAGTGGGCAGGGGGCATACTATAGCAATCAGCCCCAGCATTTT. It encodes CASSGQGAYYSNQPQHF. The chain couples TRBV6-2 or TRBV6-3 to TRBJ1-5, with 8 bases fitting TRBD1. This CDR3 has 17 residues. Germline lookup yields CDR1 MNHEY and CDR2 SVGEGT. V lost 5 bases to trimming and J lost 0 bases; unmatched junction nucleotides: 9.

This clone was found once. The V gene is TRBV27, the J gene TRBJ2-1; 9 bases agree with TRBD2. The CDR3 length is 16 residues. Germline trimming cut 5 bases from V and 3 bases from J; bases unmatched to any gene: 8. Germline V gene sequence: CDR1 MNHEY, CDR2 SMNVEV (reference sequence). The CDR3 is CASSPGAGGHYNEQFF. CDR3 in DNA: TGTGCCAGCAGTCCAGGAGCGGGGGGCCACTACAATGAGCAGTTCTTC.

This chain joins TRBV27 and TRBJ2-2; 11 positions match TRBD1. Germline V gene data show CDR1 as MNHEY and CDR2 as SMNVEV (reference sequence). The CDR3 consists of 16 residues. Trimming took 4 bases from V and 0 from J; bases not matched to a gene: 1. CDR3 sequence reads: CASSSGQGANTGELFF. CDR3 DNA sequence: TGTGCCAGCAGTTCGGGACAGGGGGCGAACACCGGGGAGCTGTTTTTT.

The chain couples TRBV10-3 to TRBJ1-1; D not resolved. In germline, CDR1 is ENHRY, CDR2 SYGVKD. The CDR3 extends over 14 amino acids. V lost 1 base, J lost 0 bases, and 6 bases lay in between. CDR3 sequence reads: CAISEYELNTEAFF. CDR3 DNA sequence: TGTGCCATCAGTGAGTACGAGCTGAACACTGAAGCTTTCTTT.

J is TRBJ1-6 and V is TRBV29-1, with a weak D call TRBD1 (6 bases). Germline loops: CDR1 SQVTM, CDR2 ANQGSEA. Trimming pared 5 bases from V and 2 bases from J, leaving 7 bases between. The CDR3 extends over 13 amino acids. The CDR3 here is CSVQGTYNSPLHF. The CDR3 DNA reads TGCAGCGTTCAGGGGACCTATAATTCACCCCTCCACTTT.

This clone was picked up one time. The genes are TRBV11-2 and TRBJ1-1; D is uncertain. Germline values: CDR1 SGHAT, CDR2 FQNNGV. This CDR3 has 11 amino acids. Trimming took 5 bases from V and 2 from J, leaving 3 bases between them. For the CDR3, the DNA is TGTGCCAGCAGCCAAAACACTGAAGCTTTCTTT. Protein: CASSQNTEAFF.

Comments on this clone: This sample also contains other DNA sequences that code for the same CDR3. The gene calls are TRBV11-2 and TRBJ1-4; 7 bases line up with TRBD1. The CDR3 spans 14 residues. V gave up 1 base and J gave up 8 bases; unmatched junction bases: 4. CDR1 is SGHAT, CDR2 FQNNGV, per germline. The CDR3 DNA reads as TGTGCCAGCAGCTTAGGGCAGGGGGGCGAAAAACTGTTTTTT. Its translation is CASSLGQGGEKLFF. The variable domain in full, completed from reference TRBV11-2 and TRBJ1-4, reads EAGVAQSPRYKIIEKRQSVAFWCNPISGHATLYWYQQILGQGPKLLIQFQNNGVVDDSQLPKDRFSAERLKGVDSTLKIQPAKLEDSAVYLCASSLGQGGEKLFFGSGTQLSVL.

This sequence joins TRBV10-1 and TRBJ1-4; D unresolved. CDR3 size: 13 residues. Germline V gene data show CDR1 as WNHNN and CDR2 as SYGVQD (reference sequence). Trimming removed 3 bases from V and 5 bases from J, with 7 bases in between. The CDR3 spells CASSESGNEKLFF. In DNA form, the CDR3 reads TGCGCCAGCAGTGAATCCGGGAATGAAAAACTGTTTTTT.

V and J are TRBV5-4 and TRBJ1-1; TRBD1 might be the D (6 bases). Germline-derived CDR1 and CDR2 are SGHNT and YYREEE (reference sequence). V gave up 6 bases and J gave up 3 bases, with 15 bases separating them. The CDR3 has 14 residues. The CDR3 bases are TGTGCCAGCAAACTACAGGGATTTGACACTGAAGCTTTCTTT. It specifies CASKLQGFDTEAFF.

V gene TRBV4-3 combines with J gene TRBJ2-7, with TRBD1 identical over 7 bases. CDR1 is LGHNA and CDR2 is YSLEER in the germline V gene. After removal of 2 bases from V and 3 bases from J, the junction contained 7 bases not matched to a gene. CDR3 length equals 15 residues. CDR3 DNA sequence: TGCGCCAGCAGCCAAACAGGGGATGGGATCTACGAGCAGTACTTC. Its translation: CASSQTGDGIYEQYF.

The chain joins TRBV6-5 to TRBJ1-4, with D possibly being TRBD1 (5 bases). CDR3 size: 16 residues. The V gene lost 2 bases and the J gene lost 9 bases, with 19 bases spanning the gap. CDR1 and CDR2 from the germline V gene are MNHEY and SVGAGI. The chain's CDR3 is CASSYATGGATQKLFF. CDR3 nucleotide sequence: TGTGCCAGCAGTTACGCTACAGGTGGGGCAACTCAAAAACTGTTTTTT.

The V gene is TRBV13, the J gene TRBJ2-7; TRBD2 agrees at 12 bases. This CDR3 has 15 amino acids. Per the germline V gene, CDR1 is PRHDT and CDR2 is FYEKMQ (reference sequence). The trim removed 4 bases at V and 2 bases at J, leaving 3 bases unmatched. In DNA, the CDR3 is TGTGCCAGCAGCTCCGGACTAGCGGGGACCTACGAGCAGTACTTC. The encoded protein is CASSSGLAGTYEQYF. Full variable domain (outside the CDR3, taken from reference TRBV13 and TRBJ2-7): AAGVIQSPRHLIKEKRETATLKCYPIPRHDTVYWYQQGPGQDPQFLISFYEKMQSDKGSIPDRFSAQQFSDYHSELNMSSLELGDSALYFCASSSGLAGTYEQYFGPGTRLTVT.

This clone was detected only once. The DNA of the CDR3 is TGTGCCAGCAGCTCCCTGGGACAGGGGATCTCCTACGAGCAGTACTTC. Protein: CASSSLGQGISYEQYF. The chain carries TRBV5-6 and TRBJ2-7; 10 bases are shared with TRBD1. The CDR3 extends over 16 amino acids. Germline V gene data show CDR1 as SGHDT and CDR2 as YYEEEE. The ends lost 3 bases at V and 0 bases at J; junction bases unmatched: 6.

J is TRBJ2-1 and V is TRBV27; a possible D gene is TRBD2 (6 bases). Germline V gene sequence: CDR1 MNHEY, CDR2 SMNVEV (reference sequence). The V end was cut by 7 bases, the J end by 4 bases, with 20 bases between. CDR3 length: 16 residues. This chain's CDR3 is CASTSSSGTEYNEQFF. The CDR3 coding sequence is TGTGCCAGCACCTCGTCCTCCGGGACTGAGTACAATGAGCAGTTCTTC.

CDR3 sequence reads: CAWSVRANQPQHF. The DNA for the CDR3 is TGTGCCTGGAGTGTACGAGCGAATCAGCCCCAGCATTTT. V gene TRBV30 combines with J gene TRBJ1-5; D gene ambiguous. With 0 bases removed from V and 4 bases from J, the gap between germline ends came to 7 bases. The CDR3 totals 13 residues. Germline V gives CDR1 GTSNPN, CDR2 SVGIG (reference sequence). Using reference TRBV30 and TRBJ1-5 for the parts outside the CDR3, the full variable domain is SQTIHQWPATLVQPVGSPLSLECTVEGTSNPNLYWYRQAAGRGLQLLFYSVGIGQISSEVPQNLSASRPQDRQFILSSKKLLLSDSGFYLCAWSVRANQPQHFGDGTRLSIL.

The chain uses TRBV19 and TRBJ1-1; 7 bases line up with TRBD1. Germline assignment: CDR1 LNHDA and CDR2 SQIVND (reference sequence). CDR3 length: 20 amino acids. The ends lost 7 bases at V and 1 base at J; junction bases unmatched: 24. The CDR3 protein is CASNGGLSTGQIRPNTEAFF. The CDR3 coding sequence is TGTGCCAGTAATGGGGGCCTCTCAACGGGACAGATAAGACCGAACACTGAAGCTTTCTTT.

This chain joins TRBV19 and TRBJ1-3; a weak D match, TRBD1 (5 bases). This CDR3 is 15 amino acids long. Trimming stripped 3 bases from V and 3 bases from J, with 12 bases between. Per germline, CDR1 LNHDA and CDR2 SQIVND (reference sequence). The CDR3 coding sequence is TGTGCCAGTAGTATCGGGGGATTTCGTGGAAACACCATATATTTT. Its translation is CASSIGGFRGNTIYF.

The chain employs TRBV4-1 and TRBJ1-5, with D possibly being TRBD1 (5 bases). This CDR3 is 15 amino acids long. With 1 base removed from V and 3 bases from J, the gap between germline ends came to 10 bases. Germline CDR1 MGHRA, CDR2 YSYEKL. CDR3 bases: TGCGCCAGCAGCCAAGGGGGGGAGCTCAATCAGCCCCAGCATTTT. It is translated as CASSQGGELNQPQHF.

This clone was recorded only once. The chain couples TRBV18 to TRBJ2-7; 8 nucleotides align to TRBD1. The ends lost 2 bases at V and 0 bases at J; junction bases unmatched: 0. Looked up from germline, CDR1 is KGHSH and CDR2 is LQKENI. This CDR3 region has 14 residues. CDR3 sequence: CASSPDRGSYEQYF. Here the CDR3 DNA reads TGTGCCAGCTCACCAGACAGGGGCTCCTACGAGCAGTACTTC.

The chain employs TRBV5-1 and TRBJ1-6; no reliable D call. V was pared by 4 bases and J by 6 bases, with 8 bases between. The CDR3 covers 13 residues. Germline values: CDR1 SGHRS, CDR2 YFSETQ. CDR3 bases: TGCGCCAGCAGCCAGGAGGGTAATTCACCCCTCCACTTT. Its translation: CASSQEGNSPLHF.